Reported below is one T cell receptor beta chain. Antigen unknown. The source of the sample is a study of tumor-infiltrating lymphocytes in localized non-small cell lung cancer. General observations from the study: Only some patients had TCR sequencing, depending on available tissue. IM1 and IM2 tumors showed no difference in T-cell fraction.

Trimming took 4 bases from V and 4 from J; bases not matched to a gene: 9. CDR1 is SGHDT, CDR2 YYEEEE, per germline. CDR3 length: 15 residues. Assay: immunoSEQ multiplex PCR; the TCRdb copy retains only in-frame clones and omits some. The table has roughly 13,000 clones, about four fifths seen once. The TCR was taken from a human donor with non-small cell lung cancer. Sequenced sample: lung tumor tissue. V usage is TRBV5-6 and J usage is TRBJ2-3, with 7 nucleotides matching TRBD2. CDR3 sequence: CASSERGAGADTQYF. CDR3 DNA: TGTGCCAGCAGCGAACGGGGCGCGGGGGCAGATACGCAGTATTTT. Looking up the rest from reference TRBV5-6 and TRBJ2-3 gives the full variable domain: DAGVTQSPTHLIKTRGQQVTLRCSPKSGHDTVSWYQQALGQGPQFIFQYYEEEERQRGNFPDRFSGHQFPNYSSELNVNALLLGDSALYLCASSERGAGADTQYFGPGTRLTVL.